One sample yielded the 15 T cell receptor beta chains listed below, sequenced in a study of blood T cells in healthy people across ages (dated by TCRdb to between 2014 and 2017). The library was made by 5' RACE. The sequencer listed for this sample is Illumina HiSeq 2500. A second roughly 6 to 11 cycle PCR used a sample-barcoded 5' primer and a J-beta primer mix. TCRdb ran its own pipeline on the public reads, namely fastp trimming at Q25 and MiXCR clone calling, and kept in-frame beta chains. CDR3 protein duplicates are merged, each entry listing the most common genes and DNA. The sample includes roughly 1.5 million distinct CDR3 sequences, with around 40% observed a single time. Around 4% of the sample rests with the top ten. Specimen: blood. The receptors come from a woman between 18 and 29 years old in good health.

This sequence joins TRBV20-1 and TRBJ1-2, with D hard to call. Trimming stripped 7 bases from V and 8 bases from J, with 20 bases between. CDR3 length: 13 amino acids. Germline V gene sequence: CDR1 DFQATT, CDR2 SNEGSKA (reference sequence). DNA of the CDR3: TGCAGTGTCAGCGGTACCTACGGTGGAGGCTACACCTTC. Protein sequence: CSVSGTYGGGYTF.

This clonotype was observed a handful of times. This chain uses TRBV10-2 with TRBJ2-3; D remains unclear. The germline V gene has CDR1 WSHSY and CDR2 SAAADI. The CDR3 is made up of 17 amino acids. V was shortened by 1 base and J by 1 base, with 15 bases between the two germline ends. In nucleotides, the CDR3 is TGCGCCAGCAGTGAGTTCGAGGTCATCCGCGGCACAGATACGCAGTATTTT. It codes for CASSEFEVIRGTDTQYF.

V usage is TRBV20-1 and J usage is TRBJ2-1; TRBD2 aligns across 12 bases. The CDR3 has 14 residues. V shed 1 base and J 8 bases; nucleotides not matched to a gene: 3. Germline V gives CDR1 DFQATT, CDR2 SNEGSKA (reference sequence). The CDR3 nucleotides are TGCAGTGCTAGAGTTCTAGCGGGGGGGGATGAGCAGTTCTTC. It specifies CSARVLAGGDEQFF.

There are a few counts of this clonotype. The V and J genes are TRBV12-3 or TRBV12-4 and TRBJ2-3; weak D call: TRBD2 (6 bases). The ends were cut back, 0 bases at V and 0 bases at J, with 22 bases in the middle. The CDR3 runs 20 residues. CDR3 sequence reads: CASSLAWVGLASSSTDTQYF. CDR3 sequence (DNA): TGTGCCAGCAGTTTAGCGTGGGTCGGGCTAGCGAGCTCTAGCACAGATACGCAGTATTTT.

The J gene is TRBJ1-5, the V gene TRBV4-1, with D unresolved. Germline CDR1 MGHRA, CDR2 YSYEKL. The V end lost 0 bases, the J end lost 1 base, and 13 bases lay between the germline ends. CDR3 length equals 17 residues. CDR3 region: CASSQEGGDKSNQPQHF. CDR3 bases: TGCGCCAGCAGCCAAGAAGGAGGAGACAAAAGCAATCAGCCCCAGCATTTT.

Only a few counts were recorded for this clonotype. The CDR3 is CSARRYPSTDTQYF. CDR3 nucleotide sequence: TGCAGTGCTAGAAGGTATCCTAGCACAGATACGCAGTATTTT. This chain joins TRBV20-1 and TRBJ2-3; D gene ambiguous. V was cut by 2 bases and J by 0 bases, with 9 bases left in between. The CDR3 is 14 residues long. Germline values: CDR1 DFQATT, CDR2 SNEGSKA (reference sequence).

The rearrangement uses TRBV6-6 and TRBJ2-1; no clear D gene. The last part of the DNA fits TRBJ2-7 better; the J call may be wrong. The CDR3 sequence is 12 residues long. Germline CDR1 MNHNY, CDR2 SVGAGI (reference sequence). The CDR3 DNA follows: TGTGCCAGCAGTACGACGGTCCTCGAGCAGTACTTC. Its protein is CASSTTVLEQYF.

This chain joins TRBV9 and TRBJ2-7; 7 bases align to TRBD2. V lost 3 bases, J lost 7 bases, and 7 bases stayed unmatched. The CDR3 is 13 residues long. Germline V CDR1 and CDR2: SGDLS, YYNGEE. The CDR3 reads CASSEGLLNEQYF. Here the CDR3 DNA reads TGTGCCAGCAGCGAGGGACTACTCAATGAGCAGTACTTC.

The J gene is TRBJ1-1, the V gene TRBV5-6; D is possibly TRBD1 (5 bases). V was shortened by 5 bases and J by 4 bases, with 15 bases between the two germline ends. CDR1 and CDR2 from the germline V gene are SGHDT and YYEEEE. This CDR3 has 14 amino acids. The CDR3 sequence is CASRTFGGVTEAFF. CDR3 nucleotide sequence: TGTGCCAGCAGAACCTTTGGGGGAGTCACTGAAGCTTTCTTT.

The CDR3 nucleotides read TGCGCCAGCAGCCAAGATTTGGGACAGTTGTATGGCTACACCTTC. Residues: CASSQDLGQLYGYTF. The rearrangement joins TRBV4-3 to TRBJ1-2; 7 bases are shared with TRBD1. The CDR3 is 15 amino acids. Germline lookup yields CDR1 LGHNA and CDR2 YSLEER. J was trimmed by 5 bases and V by 0 bases; bases with no gene match: 6.

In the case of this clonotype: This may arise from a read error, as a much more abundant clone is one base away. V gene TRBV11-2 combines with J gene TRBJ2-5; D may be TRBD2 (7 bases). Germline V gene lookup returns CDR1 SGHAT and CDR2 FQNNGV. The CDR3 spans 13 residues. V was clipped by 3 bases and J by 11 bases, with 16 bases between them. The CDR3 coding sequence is TGTGCCAGCAGCTTCTCTAGGGGGGGTGAGCAGTACTTC. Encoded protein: CASSFSRGGEQYF. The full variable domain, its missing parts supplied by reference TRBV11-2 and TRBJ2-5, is EAGVAQSPRYKIIEKRQSVAFWCNPISGHATLYWYQQILGQGPKLLIQFQNNGVVDDSQLPKDRFSAERLKGVDSTLKIQPAKLEDSAVYLCASSFSRGGEQYFGPGTRLLVL.

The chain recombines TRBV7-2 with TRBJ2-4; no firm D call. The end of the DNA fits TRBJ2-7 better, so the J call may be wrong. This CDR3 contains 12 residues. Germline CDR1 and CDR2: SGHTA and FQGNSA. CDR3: CASSLRVGEQYF. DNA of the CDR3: TGTGCCAGCAGCCTCCGGGTCGGCGAGCAGTACTTC.

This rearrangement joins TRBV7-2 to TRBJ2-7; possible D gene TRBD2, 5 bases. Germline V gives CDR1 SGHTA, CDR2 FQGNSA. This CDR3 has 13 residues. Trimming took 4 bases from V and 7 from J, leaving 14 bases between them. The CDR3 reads CASSYERRGEQYF. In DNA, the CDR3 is TGTGCCAGCAGCTACGAACGTCGGGGTGAGCAGTACTTC.

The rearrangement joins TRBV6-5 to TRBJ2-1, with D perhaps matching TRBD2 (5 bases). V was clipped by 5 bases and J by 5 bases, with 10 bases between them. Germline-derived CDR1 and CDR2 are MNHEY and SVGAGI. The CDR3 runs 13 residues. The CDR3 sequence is CASSSGSDNEQFF. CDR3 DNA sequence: TGTGCCAGCAGTAGCGGCAGCGACAATGAGCAGTTCTTC.

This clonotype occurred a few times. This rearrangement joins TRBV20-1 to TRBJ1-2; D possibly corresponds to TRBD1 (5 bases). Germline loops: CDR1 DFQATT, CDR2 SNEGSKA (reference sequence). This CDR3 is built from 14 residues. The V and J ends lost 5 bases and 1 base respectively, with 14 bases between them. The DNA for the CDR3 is TGCAGTGCTCCCCGAGGTGGGGGTAACTATGGCTACACCTTC. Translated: CSAPRGGGNYGYTF.